Listed below are T cell receptor beta chains from one sample, sequenced in a study of blood T cells in healthy people across ages. Each CDR3 protein gets one entry after TCRdb re-called the 5' RACE reads with MiXCR. This table has some 1.5 million distinct CDR3 sequences, approximately 42% appearing once. The specimen was blood. All receptors come from a woman aged 18-35 years in good health. CDR3s include the opening cysteine and the closing phenylalanine or tryptophan. A D gene is named only where the DNA matches it firmly. The listing skips clone size in some rows; elsewhere it reads once, few, many or a size class.

CDR3 DNA,CDR3 protein,J gene,D gene,clone size,V gene
TGCGCCAGCAGCCCGGGCTTCAGCTATGGCTACACCTTC,CASSPGFSYGYTF,TRBJ1-2,-,few,TRBV10-1
TGTGCCAGCAGCTTAGTAGGCGGGGGGGTCTCCAATGAGCAGTTCTTC,CASSLVGGGVSNEQFF,TRBJ2-1,TRBD2,few,TRBV7-2
TGTGCCAGCAGTGGGCTGGACAGTGGGGAGACCCAGTACTTC,CASSGLDSGETQYF,TRBJ2-5,-,once,TRBV25-1
TGTGCCAGCAGTGACCCGCGACTAGCGGGGGGGCCTACAGATACGCAGTATTTT,CASSDPRLAGGPTDTQYF,TRBJ2-3,TRBD2,few,TRBV6-2/TRBV6-3
TGCAGCGTGGTGGGTGGGACAAGGGCTAATGGGGAGTTCTTC,CSVVGGTRANGEFF,TRBJ2-1,-,-,TRBV29-1
TGTGCCAGCAGAGTAAAGGGACTAGCGGGAGTAGGCACAGATACGCAGTATTTT,CASRVKGLAGVGTDTQYF,TRBJ2-3,TRBD2,-,TRBV7-2
TGTGCCAGCAGCAAAGCAGGGGTTTCTCAGCCCCAGCATTTT,CASSKAGVSQPQHF,TRBJ1-5,-,-,TRBV7-9
TGTGCCAGCAGCCAAACACAGGACCGCTACGAGCAGTACTTC,CASSQTQDRYEQYF,TRBJ2-7,-,-,TRBV7-2
TGTGCCAGCAGCTTAAATGACGGGGTCACAGATACGCAGTATTTT,CASSLNDGVTDTQYF,TRBJ2-3,-,-,TRBV7-2
TGTGCCAGCAGCGACCGACCGAGGCAACCTGGAGGGTGTGAGCAGTTCTTC,CASSDRPRQPGGCEQFF,TRBJ2-1,-,-,TRBV7-9